Listed below are T cell receptor beta chains from one sample, sequenced in a study of blood T cell repertoires in COVID-19. TCRdb keeps only in-frame clones here, not all; method: immunoSEQ multiplex PCR. The data show about 160,000 clones, with 75% to 90% seen just once and roughly 3.4% held by the top ten. Sequenced input: PBMCs or T cells enriched from blood (not recorded which). All receptors derive from a woman aged 55-69 years who had recovered from COVID-19. Both conserved end residues are part of each CDR3. The order of the fields is D gene, clone size, V gene, J gene, CDR3 DNA, CDR3 protein. A D gene is named only where the DNA matches it firmly. Some rows have no size entry. The others give once, few or many, or a class for an expanded clone.

d_call: TRBD2; clone_size: few; v_call: TRBV6-5; j_call: TRBJ2-7; cdr3_nt: TGTGCCAGCAGTTACAAGCGGGGGAGCACCTACGAGCAGTACTTC; cdr3_aa: CASSYKRGSTYEQYF
d_call: TRBD1; clone_size: NA; v_call: TRBV5-5; j_call: TRBJ1-2; cdr3_nt: TGTGCCAGCAGCTCTAACACAGGGGACTATGGCTACACCTTC; cdr3_aa: CASSSNTGDYGYTF
d_call: NA; clone_size: once; v_call: TRBV29-1; j_call: TRBJ1-5; cdr3_nt: TGCAGCGTTGCCCCGGGGGGGATGGGTCAGCCCCAGCATTTT; cdr3_aa: CSVAPGGMGQPQHF
d_call: NA; clone_size: NA; v_call: TRBV6-5; j_call: TRBJ1-1; cdr3_nt: TGTGCCAGCAGTTACAGCAGGGCTGGTGAAGCTTTCTTT; cdr3_aa: CASSYSRAGEAFF
d_call: NA; clone_size: NA; v_call: TRBV21-1; j_call: TRBJ1-1; cdr3_nt: TGTGCCAGCAGCCCCCGACGACAGGGGCTTCAAGCTTTCTTT; cdr3_aa: CASSPRRQGLQAFF
d_call: TRBD2; clone_size: NA; v_call: TRBV20-1; j_call: TRBJ2-1; cdr3_nt: TGCAGTGCTAGTCGCGGGGGGGCCGGGAATGAGCAGTTCTTC; cdr3_aa: CSASRGGAGNEQFF
d_call: NA; clone_size: once; v_call: TRBV15; j_call: TRBJ1-5; cdr3_nt: TGTGCCACCAGCAGAGCCCAGGGGTACAATCAGCCCCAGCATTTT; cdr3_aa: CATSRAQGYNQPQHF
d_call: TRBD1; clone_size: NA; v_call: TRBV9; j_call: TRBJ2-2; cdr3_nt: TGTGCCAGCAGCGCGGACAGGGCTGGGAGCACCGGGGAGCTGTTTTTT; cdr3_aa: CASSADRAGSTGELFF
d_call: NA; clone_size: NA; v_call: TRBV7-2; j_call: TRBJ2-3; cdr3_nt: TGTGCCAGCAGCTCGGGCGGAGGGCCAGATACGCAGTATTTT; cdr3_aa: CASSSGGGPDTQYF
d_call: NA; clone_size: few; v_call: TRBV4-2; j_call: TRBJ1-5; cdr3_nt: TGTGCCAGCAGCCAAGAACAGCTCAATCAGCCCCAGCATTTT; cdr3_aa: CASSQEQLNQPQHF
d_call: TRBD1; clone_size: NA; v_call: TRBV7-2; j_call: TRBJ1-3; cdr3_nt: TGTGCCAGCAGCTTAGGGACAGGGGGAGCTGGAAACACCATATATTTT; cdr3_aa: CASSLGTGGAGNTIYF
d_call: TRBD2; clone_size: few; v_call: TRBV7-2; j_call: TRBJ2-7; cdr3_nt: TGTGCCAGCAGCTTAGGGAGCGGGGGGATCTACGAGCAGTACTTC; cdr3_aa: CASSLGSGGIYEQYF
d_call: NA; clone_size: NA; v_call: TRBV10-1; j_call: TRBJ2-1; cdr3_nt: TGCGCCAGCAGTGACGGGTGGCAGGAGCAGTTCTTC; cdr3_aa: CASSDGWQEQFF
d_call: NA; clone_size: NA; v_call: TRBV6-1; j_call: TRBJ1-6; cdr3_nt: TGTGCCAGCAGTGAAAGATCGTGGCTTAATTCACCCCTCCACTTT; cdr3_aa: CASSERSWLNSPLHF
d_call: NA; clone_size: NA; v_call: TRBV30; j_call: TRBJ1-1; cdr3_nt: TGTGCCTGGAGTAGAACGGAGGAGACTGAAGCTTTCTTT; cdr3_aa: CAWSRTEETEAFF
d_call: TRBD1; clone_size: NA; v_call: TRBV18; j_call: TRBJ1-4; cdr3_nt: TGTGCCAGCTCACCACAGGGGGCGACAGGTGAAAAACTGTTTTTT; cdr3_aa: CASSPQGATGEKLFF
d_call: NA; clone_size: few; v_call: TRBV3-1/TRBV3-2; j_call: TRBJ1-2; cdr3_nt: TGTGCCAGCAGCCAAGTCCGAGGGCAGGGGTATGGCTACACCTTC; cdr3_aa: CASSQVRGQGYGYTF
d_call: TRBD2; clone_size: NA; v_call: TRBV11-2; j_call: TRBJ2-7; cdr3_nt: TGTGCCAGCAGCTCAGCGGGGGGCCAAACCTACGAGCAGTACTTC; cdr3_aa: CASSSAGGQTYEQYF
d_call: NA; clone_size: once; v_call: TRBV30; j_call: TRBJ1-6; cdr3_nt: TGTGCCTGGATCGGTAATTCACCCCTCCACTTT; cdr3_aa: CAWIGNSPLHF
d_call: NA; clone_size: few; v_call: TRBV7-2; j_call: TRBJ2-7; cdr3_nt: TGTGCCAGCAGCTCCGACCCCGGACAAGACTACGAGCAGTACTTC; cdr3_aa: CASSSDPGQDYEQYF
d_call: NA; clone_size: NA; v_call: TRBV5-1; j_call: TRBJ1-1; cdr3_nt: TGCGCCAGCAGCGAGAACCCAGGGGAAGGGACTGAAGCTTTCTTT; cdr3_aa: CASSENPGEGTEAFF
d_call: NA; clone_size: NA; v_call: TRBV30; j_call: TRBJ1-2; cdr3_nt: TGTGCCTGGGGACAGTACTATGGCTACACCTTC; cdr3_aa: CAWGQYYGYTF
d_call: NA; clone_size: NA; v_call: TRBV25-1; j_call: TRBJ1-3; cdr3_nt: TGTGCCAGCAGTGGTGAGGTTCGTGACCTACACTCTGGAAACACCATATATTTT; cdr3_aa: CASSGEVRDLHSGNTIYF
d_call: TRBD2; clone_size: NA; v_call: TRBV6-5; j_call: TRBJ2-7; cdr3_nt: TGTGCCAGCACCTTAGCGGGGGGGCCGATCAACGAGCAGTACTTC; cdr3_aa: CASTLAGGPINEQYF
d_call: NA; clone_size: NA; v_call: TRBV24-1; j_call: TRBJ2-3; cdr3_nt: TGTGCCACCAGTGATTTAGGGGTCACAGATACGCAGTATTTT; cdr3_aa: CATSDLGVTDTQYF
d_call: TRBD1; clone_size: NA; v_call: TRBV10-1; j_call: TRBJ2-3; cdr3_nt: TGCGCCAGCGCGCCGGGACAGGGGGTTTCAGATACGCAGTATTTT; cdr3_aa: CASAPGQGVSDTQYF
d_call: TRBD2; clone_size: NA; v_call: TRBV27; j_call: TRBJ2-5; cdr3_nt: TGTGCCAGCAGTTCCTGGACTAGCGGGGGCCAAGAGACCCAGTACTTC; cdr3_aa: CASSSWTSGGQETQYF
d_call: NA; clone_size: NA; v_call: TRBV7-9; j_call: TRBJ2-1; cdr3_nt: TGTGCCAGCAGCTCAAGGGACAACTACAATGAGCAGTTCTTC; cdr3_aa: CASSSRDNYNEQFF
d_call: TRBD2; clone_size: NA; v_call: TRBV18; j_call: TRBJ2-1; cdr3_nt: TGTGCCAGCTCACCACCGGGGGGGGACTACAATGAGCAGTTCTTC; cdr3_aa: CASSPPGGDYNEQFF
d_call: TRBD1; clone_size: NA; v_call: TRBV27; j_call: TRBJ2-7; cdr3_nt: TGTGCCAGCAGAGGGACAGGACGCTCCTACGAGCAGTACTTC; cdr3_aa: CASRGTGRSYEQYF
d_call: NA; clone_size: NA; v_call: TRBV5-8; j_call: TRBJ2-2; cdr3_nt: TGTGCCAGCAGCCTCCCTCCGGGTAGGTTGGAGCTGTTTTTT; cdr3_aa: CASSLPPGRLELFF
d_call: NA; clone_size: NA; v_call: TRBV24-1; j_call: TRBJ2-1; cdr3_nt: TGTGCCACCAGTGATACTGGGACATATGAGCAGTTCTTC; cdr3_aa: CATSDTGTYEQFF
d_call: TRBD2; clone_size: NA; v_call: TRBV24-1; j_call: TRBJ2-1; cdr3_nt: TGTGCCACCAGTGGGAAGCGGGGGAAAAATAGCTCCTACAATGAGCAGTTCTTC; cdr3_aa: CATSGKRGKNSSYNEQFF
d_call: NA; clone_size: NA; v_call: TRBV27; j_call: TRBJ2-3; cdr3_nt: TGTGCCAGCAGTTTAATGGGGGCCCCAGATACGCAGTATTTT; cdr3_aa: CASSLMGAPDTQYF
d_call: NA; clone_size: NA; v_call: TRBV5-5; j_call: TRBJ1-2; cdr3_nt: TGTGCCAGCAGCTTGGGAGGCAATCCGGCTAACTATGGCTACACCTTC; cdr3_aa: CASSLGGNPANYGYTF
d_call: TRBD2; clone_size: few; v_call: TRBV27; j_call: TRBJ2-3; cdr3_nt: TGTGCCAGCAGTTTCGGCGGGGGGATTGCTGATACGCAGTATTTT; cdr3_aa: CASSFGGGIADTQYF
d_call: NA; clone_size: NA; v_call: TRBV12-3/TRBV12-4; j_call: TRBJ2-7; cdr3_nt: TGTGCCAGCAGTTCCGGCTACGAGCAGTACTTC; cdr3_aa: CASSSGYEQYF
d_call: NA; clone_size: NA; v_call: TRBV6-5; j_call: TRBJ2-3; cdr3_nt: TGTGCCAGCGAGGCGGCTACTAGCACAGATACGCAGTATTTT; cdr3_aa: CASEAATSTDTQYF
d_call: TRBD2; clone_size: NA; v_call: TRBV4-2; j_call: TRBJ2-1; cdr3_nt: TGTGCCAGCAGCCAAGATGGGGGAGGACTAGCGGGGGGTGAGCAGTTCTTC; cdr3_aa: CASSQDGGGLAGGEQFF
d_call: NA; clone_size: NA; v_call: TRBV9; j_call: TRBJ2-7; cdr3_nt: TGTGCCAGCAGCGTAGGCGGACAGAGCACCTACGAGCAGTACTTC; cdr3_aa: CASSVGGQSTYEQYF
d_call: TRBD1; clone_size: NA; v_call: TRBV4-1; j_call: TRBJ2-7; cdr3_nt: TGCGCCAGCAGCCAAGAGGACAGGGGGCTGTACGAGCAGTACTTC; cdr3_aa: CASSQEDRGLYEQYF
d_call: TRBD2; clone_size: NA; v_call: TRBV7-2; j_call: TRBJ2-3; cdr3_nt: TGTGCCAGCAGCGCTAGCGGGGGGCGGGGAGATACGCAGTATTTT; cdr3_aa: CASSASGGRGDTQYF
d_call: NA; clone_size: few; v_call: TRBV5-1; j_call: TRBJ1-1; cdr3_nt: TGCGCCAGCAGCCCGGGGGGGAACACTGAAGCTTTCTTT; cdr3_aa: CASSPGGNTEAFF
d_call: TRBD1; clone_size: NA; v_call: TRBV2; j_call: TRBJ1-4; cdr3_nt: TGTGCCAGCAGTGGTCAGGGGGTGGAGGAAAAACTGTTTTTT; cdr3_aa: CASSGQGVEEKLFF
d_call: TRBD2; clone_size: NA; v_call: TRBV10-1; j_call: TRBJ2-1; cdr3_nt: TGCGCCAGCGGCGGACAGCGGACTAGCTCGATCGATATTAATGAGCAGTTCTTC; cdr3_aa: CASGGQRTSSIDINEQFF
d_call: TRBD1; clone_size: NA; v_call: TRBV9; j_call: TRBJ2-2; cdr3_nt: TGTGCCAGCAGCGGCGACAGGGGGCCTTTCGCGAACACCGGGGAGCTGTTTTTT; cdr3_aa: CASSGDRGPFANTGELFF
d_call: NA; clone_size: NA; v_call: TRBV4-1; j_call: TRBJ1-4; cdr3_nt: TGCGCCAGCAGCCAAGGGACGACAGGAGTTAATGAAAAACTGTTTTTT; cdr3_aa: CASSQGTTGVNEKLFF
d_call: NA; clone_size: once; v_call: TRBV15; j_call: TRBJ1-1; cdr3_nt: TGTGCCACCAGCACGACATGGAACACTGAAGCTTTCTTT; cdr3_aa: CATSTTWNTEAFF
d_call: TRBD1; clone_size: NA; v_call: TRBV5-1; j_call: TRBJ2-1; cdr3_nt: TGCGCCAGCAGCGATACAGGGGGGCTTCTCTCCTACAATGAGCAGTTCTTC; cdr3_aa: CASSDTGGLLSYNEQFF
d_call: TRBD1; clone_size: NA; v_call: TRBV18; j_call: TRBJ2-7; cdr3_nt: TGTGCCAGCTCACTATTAGGGGACAGGGGGGACGAGCAGTACTTC; cdr3_aa: CASSLLGDRGDEQYF
d_call: TRBD1; clone_size: NA; v_call: TRBV2; j_call: TRBJ1-2; cdr3_nt: TGTGCCAGCAGTGGGACAGGATCCTATGGCTACACCTTC; cdr3_aa: CASSGTGSYGYTF
d_call: TRBD2; clone_size: NA; v_call: TRBV19; j_call: TRBJ2-5; cdr3_nt: TGTGCCAGTAGTATAGGTATGGGACTAGCTAGAGGAGAGACCCAGTACTTC; cdr3_aa: CASSIGMGLARGETQYF
d_call: TRBD2; clone_size: NA; v_call: TRBV10-3; j_call: TRBJ2-5; cdr3_nt: TGTGCCATCAGCCCTAGCGGGGGGGCGTACTCGGAGACCCAGTACTTC; cdr3_aa: CAISPSGGAYSETQYF
d_call: TRBD1; clone_size: NA; v_call: TRBV4-1; j_call: TRBJ1-6; cdr3_nt: TGCGCCAGCAGCCAGACAGGCGGGACAGATAATTCACCCCTCCACTTT; cdr3_aa: CASSQTGGTDNSPLHF
d_call: NA; clone_size: few; v_call: TRBV9; j_call: TRBJ2-5; cdr3_nt: TGTGCCAGCAGCGTAGAGCTTTTGACAGGAGAGACCCAGTACTTC; cdr3_aa: CASSVELLTGETQYF
d_call: TRBD1; clone_size: NA; v_call: TRBV4-1; j_call: TRBJ1-2; cdr3_nt: TGCGCCAGCAGCCAAGAACCGGGACAGGAATATGGCTACACCTTC; cdr3_aa: CASSQEPGQEYGYTF
d_call: TRBD1; clone_size: NA; v_call: TRBV12-3/TRBV12-4; j_call: TRBJ1-1; cdr3_nt: TGTGCCAGCAGGCCTACAGGGGGCACTGAAGCTTTCTTT; cdr3_aa: CASRPTGGTEAFF